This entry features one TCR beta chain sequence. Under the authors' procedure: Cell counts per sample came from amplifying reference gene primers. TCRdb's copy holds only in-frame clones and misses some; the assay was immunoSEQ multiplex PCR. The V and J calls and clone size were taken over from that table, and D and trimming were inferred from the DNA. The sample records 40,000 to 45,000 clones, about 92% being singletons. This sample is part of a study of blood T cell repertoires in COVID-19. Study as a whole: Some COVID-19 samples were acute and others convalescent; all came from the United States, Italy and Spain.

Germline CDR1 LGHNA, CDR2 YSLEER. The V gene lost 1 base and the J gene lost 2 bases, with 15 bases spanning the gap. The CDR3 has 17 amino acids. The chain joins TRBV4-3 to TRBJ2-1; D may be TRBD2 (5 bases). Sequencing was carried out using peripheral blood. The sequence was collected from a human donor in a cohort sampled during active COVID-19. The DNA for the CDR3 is TGCGCCAGCAGCCAAGGAGCGCTAGCAAATACCTACAATGAGCAGTTCTTC. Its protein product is CASSQGALANTYNEQFF.